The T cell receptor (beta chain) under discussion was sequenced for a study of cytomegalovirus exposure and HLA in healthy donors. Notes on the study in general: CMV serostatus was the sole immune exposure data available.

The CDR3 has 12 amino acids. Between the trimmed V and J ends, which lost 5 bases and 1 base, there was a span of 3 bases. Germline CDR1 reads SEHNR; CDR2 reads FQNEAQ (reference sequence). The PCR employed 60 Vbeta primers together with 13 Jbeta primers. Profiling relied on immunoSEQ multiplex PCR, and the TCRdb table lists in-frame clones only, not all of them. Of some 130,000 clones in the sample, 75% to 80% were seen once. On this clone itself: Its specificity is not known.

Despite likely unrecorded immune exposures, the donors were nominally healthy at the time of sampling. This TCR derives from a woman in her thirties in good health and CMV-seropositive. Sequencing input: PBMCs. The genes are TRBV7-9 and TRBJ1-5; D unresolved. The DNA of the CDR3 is TGTGCCAGCAGCCTCAGCAATCAGCCCCAGCATTTT. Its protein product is CASSLSNQPQHF. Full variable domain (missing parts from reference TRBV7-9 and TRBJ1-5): DTGVSQNPRHKITKRGQNVTFRCDPISEHNRLYWYRQTLGQGPEFLTYFQNEAQLEKSRLLSDRFSAERPKGSFSTLEIQRTEQGDSAMYLCASSLSNQPQHFGDGTRLSIL.